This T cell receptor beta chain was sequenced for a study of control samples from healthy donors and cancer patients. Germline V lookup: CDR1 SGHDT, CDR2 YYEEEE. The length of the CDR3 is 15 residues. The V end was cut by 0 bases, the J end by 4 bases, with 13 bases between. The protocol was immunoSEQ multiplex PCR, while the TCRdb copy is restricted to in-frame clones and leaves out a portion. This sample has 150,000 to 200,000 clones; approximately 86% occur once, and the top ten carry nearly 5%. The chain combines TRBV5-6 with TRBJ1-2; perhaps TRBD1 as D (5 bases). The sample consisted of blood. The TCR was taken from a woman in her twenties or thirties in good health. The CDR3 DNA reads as TGTGCCAGCAGCTTGGCCCGGGACCCCGCCTATGGCTACACCTTC. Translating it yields CASSLARDPAYGYTF. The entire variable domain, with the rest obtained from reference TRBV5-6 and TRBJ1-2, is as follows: DAGVTQSPTHLIKTRGQQVTLRCSPKSGHDTVSWYQQALGQGPQFIFQYYEEEERQRGNFPDRFSGHQFPNYSSELNVNALLLGDSALYLCASSLARDPAYGYTFGSGTRLTVV.